This T cell receptor beta chain was profiled in a study of blood T cell repertoires in COVID-19. Across the study: Sources were T cells, B-cell-depleted T cells, or PBMCs; the material itself was cDNA or gDNA.

As originally analysed: By means of reference gene primer amplification, nucleated cell counts were estimated. Measured with immunoSEQ multiplex PCR; TCRdb has only the in-frame clones, and not every one. V, J and clone size were drawn from that table, and D and trimming were deduced from the DNA. Counted here are around 230,000 clones, around 84% occurring once; the ten biggest clones make up more than 9%. Germline V gene sequence: CDR1 LNHDA, CDR2 SQIVND (reference sequence). The CDR3 runs 14 residues. V dropped 7 bases and J dropped 5; count of bases not matched to a gene: 6. What was sequenced was peripheral blood. The chain carries TRBV19 and TRBJ1-5; 9 nucleotides line up with TRBD1. This clonotype was sampled from a man aged 50 or older with COVID-19, enrolled during active disease. Written as DNA, the CDR3 is TGTGCCAGTACGGGGGACAGGGTAGATCAGCCCCAGCATTTT. Translating it yields CASTGDRVDQPQHF.